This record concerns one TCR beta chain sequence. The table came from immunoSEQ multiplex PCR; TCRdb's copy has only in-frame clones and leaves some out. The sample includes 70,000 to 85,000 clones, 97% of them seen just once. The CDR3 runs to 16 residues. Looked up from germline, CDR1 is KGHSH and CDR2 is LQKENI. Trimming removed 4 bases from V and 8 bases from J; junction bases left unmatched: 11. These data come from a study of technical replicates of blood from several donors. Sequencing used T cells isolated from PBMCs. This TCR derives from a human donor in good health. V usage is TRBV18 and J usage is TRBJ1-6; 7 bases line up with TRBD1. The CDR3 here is CASSQTPGTADSPLHF. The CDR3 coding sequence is TGTGCCAGCTCACAAACCCCCGGGACAGCCGATTCACCCCTCCACTTT. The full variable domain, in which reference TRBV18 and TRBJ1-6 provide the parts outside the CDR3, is NAGVMQNPRHLVRRRGQEARLRCSPMKGHSHVYWYRQLPEEGLKFMVYLQKENIIDESGMPKERFSAEFPKEGPSILRIQQVVRGDSAAYFCASSQTPGTADSPLHFGNGTRLTVT.